Each of the 32 T cell receptor beta chains below was sequenced from the same sample in a study of blood T cell repertoires in COVID-19. Here immunoSEQ multiplex PCR was the method, and the copy in TCRdb shows in-frame clones only, minus some. The table shows about 70,000 clones, with 70% to 85% occurring only once. Source material: peripheral blood. These receptors were taken from a woman aged 60-75 years with acute or convalescent COVID-19.

This clone was found once. The J gene is TRBJ2-1, the V gene TRBV7-9, with 9 bases that match TRBD1. Per the germline V gene, CDR1 is SEHNR and CDR2 is FQNEAQ (reference sequence). Trimming removed 5 bases from V and 7 bases from J; junction bases left unmatched: 9. This CDR3 is 15 amino acids long. DNA of the CDR3: TGTGCCAGCAGCCCCCCCGGGACAGGGCGGAATGAGCAGTTCTTC. Residues: CASSPPGTGRNEQFF.

This chain connects TRBV2 to TRBJ1-1, with TRBD1 matching over 10 bases. CDR1 SNHLY and CDR2 FYNNEI come from the germline V gene. After removal of 9 bases from V and 5 bases from J, the junction contained 3 bases not matched to a gene. The CDR3 spans 12 residues. The CDR3 sequence: CASGQGGTEAFF. In DNA form, the CDR3 reads TGTGCCAGTGGACAGGGGGGGACTGAAGCTTTCTTT. Full variable domain (remainder filled in from reference TRBV2 and TRBJ1-1): EPEVTQTPSHQVTQMGQEVILRCVPISNHLYFYWYRQILGQKVEFLVSFYNNEISEKSEIFDDQFSVERPDGSNFTLKIRSTKLEDSAMYFCASGQGGTEAFFGQGTRLTVV.

This chain links TRBV30 with TRBJ1-6; D remains unclear. Trimming stripped 2 bases from V and 9 bases from J, with 11 bases between. From germline, CDR1 is GTSNPN and CDR2 SVGIG (reference sequence). There are 13 residues in the CDR3. In nucleotides, the CDR3 is TGTGCCTGGAGTCCTTCAGGTTTTTCACCCCTCCACTTT. It codes for CAWSPSGFSPLHF.

The CDR3 here is CASSLDRKGAMTGELFF. Here the CDR3 DNA reads TGTGCCAGCAGCTTAGATCGAAAGGGGGCTATGACCGGGGAGCTGTTTTTT. The chain employs TRBV7-9 and TRBJ2-2, with 7 bases aligning to TRBD1. Unmatched junction bases numbered 10, after V lost 1 base and J lost 5 bases. Germline CDR1 reads SEHNR; CDR2 reads FQNEAQ (reference sequence). The CDR3 is made up of 17 amino acids.

In DNA, the CDR3 is TGTGCCAGTATGGGTTACCAGGGTTCCTATAGCAATCAGCCCCAGCATTTT. Its translation: CASMGYQGSYSNQPQHF. The chain links TRBV19 to TRBJ1-5; TRBD1 might be the D (5 bases). Germline V gene data show CDR1 as LNHDA and CDR2 as SQIVND (reference sequence). This CDR3 contains 17 residues. Trimming shortened V by 7 bases and J by 0 bases, and 19 bases separated the two germline ends.

This chain joins TRBV9 and TRBJ2-3, with 8 bases matching TRBD2. V trimming: 2 bases; J trimming: 3 bases; junction bases outside the gene matches: 8. The germline gives CDR1 SGDLS, CDR2 YYNGEE. This CDR3 spans 16 amino acids. CDR3 in DNA: TGTGCCAGCAGCGTTCTAGCGGGCTTTGGTACAGATACGCAGTATTTT. Translation: CASSVLAGFGTDTQYF.

CDR3 sequence (DNA): TGTGCCAGCAGTTACAGGGGCCCTACGTACTCACCCCTCCACTTT. This gives the protein CASSYRGPTYSPLHF. The chain joins TRBV6-5 to TRBJ1-6; maybe TRBD1 (5 bases). There are 15 residues in the CDR3. V was cut by 2 bases and J by 10 bases, with 15 bases left in between. CDR1 and CDR2 (germline): MNHEY, SVGAGI.

The chain links TRBV7-3 to TRBJ1-2; TRBD1 matches at 8 bases. The CDR3 runs to 13 residues. The V gene end was trimmed by 5 bases and the J gene end by 4 bases; junction bases not matched to a gene: 3. In germline, CDR1 is SGHTA, CDR2 FQGTGA. In DNA, the CDR3 is TGTGCCAGCAGCCTCGGACAGGGCTATGGCTACACCTTC. It yields the protein CASSLGQGYGYTF.

The V call is TRBV6-5, the J call TRBJ2-7; 9 nucleotides match TRBD2. In germline, CDR1 is MNHEY, CDR2 SVGAGI. V shed 6 bases and J 6 bases; nucleotides not matched to a gene: 6. The CDR3 has 13 residues. The CDR3 bases are TGTGCCAGCAGACCACTAGCGGGCTCCGAGCAGTACTTC. It codes for CASRPLAGSEQYF.

This chain joins TRBV7-8 and TRBJ1-3; 8 nucleotides agree with TRBD1. V lost 1 base, J lost 7 bases, and 0 bases stayed unmatched. Germline CDR1 is SGHVS and CDR2 is FQNEAQ. This CDR3 comprises 13 residues. The CDR3 DNA reads as TGTGCCAGCAGCTTAGACAGGGGGAACACCATATATTTT. Its protein product is CASSLDRGNTIYF.

This clone was recorded only once. The V and J genes are TRBV28 and TRBJ2-7; D is perhaps TRBD1 (6 bases). The germline CDR1 and CDR2 sequences are MDHEN and SYDVKM. The CDR3 covers 13 residues. V shed 4 bases and J shed 3 bases, with 10 bases lying between them. The CDR3 reads CASSSNRVYEQYF. CDR3 nucleotide sequence: TGTGCCAGCAGTTCAAACAGGGTCTACGAGCAGTACTTC.

V and J are TRBV28 and TRBJ1-2, with unresolved D. The germline CDR1 and CDR2 sequences are MDHEN and SYDVKM. V was trimmed by 4 bases and J by 9 bases, leaving 15 bases between them. The CDR3 has 13 amino acids. The CDR3 DNA sequence: TGTGCCAGCAGTTCAGACATGGATATACGCTACACCTTC. Translating gives CASSSDMDIRYTF.

In its sample, this clone was seen a few times. The chain carries TRBV5-1 and TRBJ2-2, with 7 bases fitting TRBD2. CDR3 length: 13 amino acids. V was pared by 4 bases and J by 6 bases, with 3 bases of the junction left unmatched. Germline V gene sequence: CDR1 SGHRS, CDR2 YFSETQ. CDR3: CASSTAGAGELFF. Written as DNA, the CDR3 is TGCGCCAGCAGCACGGCGGGGGCCGGGGAGCTGTTTTTT. The full variable domain, completed using reference TRBV5-1 and TRBJ2-2, is KAGVTQTPRYLIKTRGQQVTLSCSPISGHRSVSWYQQTPGQGLQFLFEYFSETQRNKGNFPGRFSGRQFSNSRSEMNVSTLELGDSALYLCASSTAGAGELFFGEGSRLTVL.

V gene TRBV4-1 combines with J gene TRBJ1-4; D gene unclear. Germline CDR1 is MGHRA and CDR2 is YSYEKL. The V gene lost 1 base and the J gene lost 3 bases, with 9 bases spanning the gap. The CDR3 runs 15 residues. CDR3 nucleotides: TGCGCCAGCAGCCAAGTGGAGGTGGCTAATGAAAAACTGTTTTTT. Translation gives CASSQVEVANEKLFF.

V and J are TRBV7-2 and TRBJ2-4; D perhaps matches TRBD1 (6 bases). Trimming shortened V by 7 bases and J by 5 bases, and 12 bases separated the two germline ends. This CDR3 is built from 13 residues. Germline CDR1 SGHTA, CDR2 FQGNSA. In DNA, the CDR3 is TGTGCCAGCATTGGGGGCGCCCAAAACATTCAGTACTTC. Encoded protein: CASIGGAQNIQYF.

This clone was counted a few times. The chain carries TRBV7-9 and TRBJ2-5, with 10 nucleotides matching TRBD1. CDR1 and CDR2 from the germline V gene are SEHNR and FQNEAQ (reference sequence). The V segment lost 1 base and the J segment 4 bases; nucleotides outside the gene matches: 6. There are 16 residues in the CDR3. For the CDR3, the DNA is TGTGCCAGCAGCTTAGGGGACAGGGGAGTCAGAGAGACCCAGTACTTC. This gives the protein CASSLGDRGVRETQYF.

A single count supports this clone. The chain is built from TRBV12-3 or TRBV12-4 and TRBJ2-7, with 9 nucleotides matching TRBD2. Unmatched junction bases numbered 7, after V lost 7 bases and J lost 6 bases. The CDR3 extends over 13 amino acids. The CDR3: CASTPGLAAEQYF. As DNA, the CDR3 is TGTGCCAGCACACCGGGACTAGCCGCCGAGCAGTACTTC.

The gene calls are TRBV28 and TRBJ1-5; D not resolved. CDR3 length: 14 residues. Germline V gene lookup returns CDR1 MDHEN and CDR2 SYDVKM. The germline V and J ends were trimmed by 4 bases and 6 bases, with 13 bases remaining between them. The chain's CDR3 is CASSSPGRAQPQHF. DNA for the CDR3: TGTGCCAGCAGTTCCCCGGGAAGGGCTCAGCCCCAGCATTTT.

The gene calls are TRBV28 and TRBJ1-2; the D is unclear. Germline values: CDR1 MDHEN, CDR2 SYDVKM. V lost 5 bases to trimming and J lost 2 bases, with 18 bases between them. The CDR3 contains 16 residues. The CDR3 here is CASSPLEVVVNYGYTF. The CDR3 DNA sequence: TGTGCCAGCAGTCCACTCGAGGTGGTGGTGAACTATGGCTACACCTTC.

This chain joins TRBV2 and TRBJ1-6; 9 nucleotides align to TRBD1. Germline trimming cut 0 bases from V and 3 bases from J; bases unmatched to any gene: 12. The CDR3 is made up of 20 amino acids. Per the germline V gene, CDR1 is SNHLY and CDR2 is FYNNEI. The CDR3 region is CASSEAIRGQGTYYNSPLHF. CDR3 coding DNA: TGTGCCAGCAGTGAAGCGATAAGGGGACAGGGCACCTACTATAATTCACCCCTCCACTTT.

The chain is built from TRBV2 and TRBJ1-1, with a possible D match to TRBD1 (6 bases). Germline V gene lookup returns CDR1 SNHLY and CDR2 FYNNEI. The CDR3 sequence is 14 residues long. V lost 6 bases, J lost 7 bases, and 18 bases lay in between. CDR3 protein: CASRSWTESVEAFF. For the CDR3, the DNA is TGTGCCAGCAGATCATGGACAGAATCGGTTGAAGCTTTCTTT.

The chain couples TRBV6-5 to TRBJ1-1; D remains unclear. The germline V and J ends were trimmed by 6 bases and 6 bases, with 14 bases remaining between them. Germline CDR1 and CDR2: MNHEY and SVGAGI. The CDR3 sequence is 13 residues long. The CDR3 DNA follows: TGTGCCAGCAGAAAAGGAGGGAAGGCTGAAGCTTTCTTT. It codes for CASRKGGKAEAFF.

The chain employs TRBV4-2 and TRBJ2-2; no clear D. Germline-derived CDR1 and CDR2 are LGHNA and YNFKEQ. V lost 5 bases to trimming and J lost 2 bases, with 6 bases between them. The CDR3 sequence is 13 residues long. CDR3 in DNA: TGTGCCAGCAGCAAAAGCAACACCGGGGAGCTGTTTTTT. Amino acids: CASSKSNTGELFF.

The chain joins TRBV6-5 to TRBJ1-1; TRBD1 matches at 10 bases. The CDR3 is 14 residues long. V shed 6 bases and J 4 bases; nucleotides not matched to a gene: 5. Per the germline V gene, CDR1 is MNHEY and CDR2 is SVGAGI. CDR3 residues: CASSSGQGSTEAFF. CDR3 nucleotides: TGTGCCAGCAGCTCGGGACAGGGGAGCACTGAAGCTTTCTTT.

This clone was recorded once. The chain links TRBV7-2 to TRBJ1-1, with D tentatively TRBD1 (5 bases). Trimming pared 6 bases from V and 0 bases from J, leaving 14 bases between. This CDR3 region has 15 residues. Germline V gene lookup returns CDR1 SGHTA and CDR2 FQGNSA. The CDR3 sequence: CASSKTTGMNTEAFF. The CDR3 bases are TGTGCCAGCAGTAAAACCACAGGCATGAACACTGAAGCTTTCTTT.

The V and J genes are TRBV6-1 and TRBJ2-2; TRBD1 agrees at 9 bases. The CDR3 extends over 15 amino acids. The germline CDR1 and CDR2 sequences are MNHNS and SASEGT. Unmatched junction bases numbered 1, after V lost 0 bases and J lost 5 bases. CDR3: CASSEAGQGTGELFF. The CDR3 region has the DNA TGTGCCAGCAGTGAAGCGGGACAGGGTACCGGGGAGCTGTTTTTT.

V and J are TRBV9 and TRBJ1-6; D uncertain. V dropped 3 bases and J dropped 0 bases, with 4 bases sitting between them. The germline CDR1 and CDR2 sequences are SGDLS and YYNGEE. The CDR3 has 14 residues. CDR3 sequence (DNA): TGTGCCAGCAGCGAGAGCTCCTATAATTCACCCCTCCACTTT. Residues: CASSESSYNSPLHF.

This sequence joins TRBV4-1 and TRBJ2-2, with 8 nucleotides matching TRBD1. There are 18 residues in the CDR3. Germline V gene data show CDR1 as MGHRA and CDR2 as YSYEKL. The V segment lost 1 base and the J segment 7 bases; nucleotides outside the gene matches: 14. The CDR3 reads CASSQVTGAGGMSGELFF. The DNA for the CDR3 is TGCGCCAGCAGCCAAGTAACGGGGGCAGGGGGCATGAGCGGGGAGCTGTTTTTT.

The V and J genes are TRBV28 and TRBJ1-5; TRBD1 matches at 9 bases. V was pared by 6 bases and J by 6 bases, with 6 bases of the junction left unmatched. The CDR3 contains 14 residues. The germline CDR1 and CDR2 sequences are MDHEN and SYDVKM. The DNA for the CDR3 is TGTGCCAGCAGACCTGACAGGGGGACTCAGCCCCAGCATTTT. This gives the protein CASRPDRGTQPQHF.

V gene TRBV30 combines with J gene TRBJ1-2, with D possibly being TRBD1 (5 bases). In germline, CDR1 is GTSNPN, CDR2 SVGIG (reference sequence). This CDR3 comprises 12 residues. Trimming took off 3 bases at V and 8 bases at J, with 13 bases between the two ends. In nucleotides, the CDR3 is TGTGCCTGGAGCAGGCAGGGTTGGGGCTACACCTTC. It codes for CAWSRQGWGYTF.

The CDR3 region has the DNA TGTGCCAGCAGTTCTCAGGGCTTGAACACTGAAGCTTTCTTT. Amino acids: CASSSQGLNTEAFF. The V gene is TRBV2, the J gene TRBJ1-1, with TRBD1 as a possible D gene (5 bases). The CDR3 has 14 amino acids. V gave up 5 bases and J gave up 0 bases, with 10 bases separating them. CDR1 SNHLY and CDR2 FYNNEI come from the germline V gene.

The rearrangement uses TRBV7-2 and TRBJ1-4; D perhaps matches TRBD1 (6 bases). CDR1 and CDR2 (germline): SGHTA, FQGNSA. V lost 5 bases and J lost 4, with 8 bases in between. The CDR3 sequence is 13 residues long. Written as DNA, the CDR3 is TGTGCCAGCAGCCGGGACAATAATGAAAAACTGTTTTTT. Translation gives CASSRDNNEKLFF. The full variable domain, with the rest looked up from reference TRBV7-2 and TRBJ1-4, is GAGVSQSPSNKVTEKGKDVELRCDPISGHTALYWYRQSLGQGLEFLIYFQGNSAPDKSGLPSDRFSAERTGGSVSTLTIQRTQQEDSAVYLCASSRDNNEKLFFGSGTQLSVL.